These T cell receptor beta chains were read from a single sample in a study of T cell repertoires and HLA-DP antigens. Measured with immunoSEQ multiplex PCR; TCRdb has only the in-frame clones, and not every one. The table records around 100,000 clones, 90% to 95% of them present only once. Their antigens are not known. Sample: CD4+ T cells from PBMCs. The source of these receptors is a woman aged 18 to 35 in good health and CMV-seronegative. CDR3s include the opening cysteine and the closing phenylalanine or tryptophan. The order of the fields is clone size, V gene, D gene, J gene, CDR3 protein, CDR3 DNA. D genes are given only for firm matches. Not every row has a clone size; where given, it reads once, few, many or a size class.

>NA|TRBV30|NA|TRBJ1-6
CAWSVLVGSYNSPLHF
TGTGCCTGGAGTGTACTTGTGGGCTCCTATAATTCACCCCTCCACTTT
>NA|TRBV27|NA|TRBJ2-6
CASTLTKDTTGANVLTF
TGTGCCAGCACCTTAACTAAGGACACCACTGGGGCCAACGTCCTGACTTTC
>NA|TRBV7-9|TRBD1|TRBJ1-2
CASSAGQGAQYGYTF
TGTGCCAGCAGCGCAGGACAGGGGGCGCAATATGGCTACACCTTC
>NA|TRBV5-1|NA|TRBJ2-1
CASSATRSSYNEQFF
TGCGCCAGCAGCGCTACAAGAAGCTCCTACAATGAGCAGTTCTTC
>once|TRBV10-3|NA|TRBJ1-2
CAISERGNYGYTF
TGTGCCATCAGTGAGCGGGGCAACTATGGCTACACCTTC
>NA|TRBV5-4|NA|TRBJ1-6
CASSLGGKVSPLHF
TGTGCCAGCAGCTTAGGGGGGAAGGTATCACCCCTCCACTTT
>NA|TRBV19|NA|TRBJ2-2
CASSIWAASGRNTGELFF
TGTGCCAGTAGTATCTGGGCTGCTTCGGGGAGGAACACCGGGGAGCTGTTTTTT
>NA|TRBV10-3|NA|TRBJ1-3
CAISAGGTTGNTIYF
TGTGCCATCAGTGCGGGCGGGACAACAGGAAACACCATATATTTT
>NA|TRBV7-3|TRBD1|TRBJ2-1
CASSFGQGRDNEQFF
TGTGCCAGCAGCTTCGGACAGGGTAGGGACAATGAGCAGTTCTTC
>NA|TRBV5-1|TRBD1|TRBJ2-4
CASSTGGAGPKNIQYF
TGCGCCAGCAGCACAGGGGGCGCGGGTCCCAAAAACATTCAGTACTTC
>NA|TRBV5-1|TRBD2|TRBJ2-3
CASGTGGPQSTQYF
TGCGCCAGCGGGACGGGGGGGCCTCAAAGTACGCAGTATTTT
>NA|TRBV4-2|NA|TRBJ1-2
CASSQDPGEYGYTF
TGTGCCAGCAGCCAAGATCCCGGGGAATATGGCTACACCTTC
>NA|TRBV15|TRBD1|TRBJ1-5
CATSRDGTVNQPQHF
TGTGCCACCAGCAGAGATGGGACAGTCAATCAGCCCCAGCATTTT
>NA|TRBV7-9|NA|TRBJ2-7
CATSRGAGYEQYF
TGTGCCACTTCACGGGGGGCTGGGTACGAGCAGTACTTC
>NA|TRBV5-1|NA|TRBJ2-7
CASRPNLGGSYEQYF
TGCGCCAGCAGACCCAACCTTGGCGGCTCCTACGAGCAGTACTTC
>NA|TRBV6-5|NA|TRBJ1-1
CASSPGSRSFF
TGTGCCAGCAGCCCCGGGTCGCGCTCTTTCTTT
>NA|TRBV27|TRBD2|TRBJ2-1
CASSNGASGYEGQFF
TGTGCCAGCAGCAACGGGGCTAGCGGGTACGAGGGGCAGTTCTTC
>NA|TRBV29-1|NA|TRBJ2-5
CSVVGVGETQYF
TGCAGCGTAGTGGGGGTGGGAGAGACCCAGTACTTC
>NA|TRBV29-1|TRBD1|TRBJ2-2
CSALTGAGELFF
TGCAGCGCACTGACAGGGGCCGGGGAGCTGTTTTTT
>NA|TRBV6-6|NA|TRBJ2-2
CASVGRPETGELFF
TGTGCCAGCGTTGGACGACCGGAGACCGGGGAGCTGTTTTTT
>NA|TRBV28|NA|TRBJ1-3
CASSVQTLSGNTIYF
TGTGCCAGCAGTGTACAGACCCTCTCTGGAAACACCATATATTTT
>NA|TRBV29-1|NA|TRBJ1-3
CSVAPGLSGNTIYF
TGCAGCGTTGCGCCAGGGCTTTCTGGAAACACCATATATTTT
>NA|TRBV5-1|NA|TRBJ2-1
CASSPRGGPGSEQFF
TGCGCCAGCAGCCCCAGAGGAGGACCAGGTAGTGAGCAGTTCTTC
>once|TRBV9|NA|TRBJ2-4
CASSRRADSKNIQYF
TGTGCCAGCAGCCGTAGAGCGGACAGCAAAAACATTCAGTACTTC
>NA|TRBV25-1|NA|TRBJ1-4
CASSDPRDRNEKLFF
TGTGCCAGCAGTGATCCCAGGGATCGGAACGAAAAACTGTTTTTT
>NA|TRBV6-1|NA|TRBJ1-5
CASSPLWGQPQHF
TGTGCCAGCAGTCCCCTTTGGGGACAGCCCCAGCATTTT
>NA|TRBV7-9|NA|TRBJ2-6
CASSSFRDGRSGANVLTF
TGTGCCAGCAGCTCGTTCCGGGACGGACGCTCTGGGGCCAACGTCCTGACTTTC
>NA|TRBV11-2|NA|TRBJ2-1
CASSPDPRPYNEQFF
TGTGCCAGCAGCCCCGACCCCCGGCCCTACAATGAGCAGTTCTTC
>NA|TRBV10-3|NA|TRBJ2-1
CAISEGGNNEQFF
TGTGCCATCAGTGAGGGAGGGAACAATGAGCAGTTCTTC
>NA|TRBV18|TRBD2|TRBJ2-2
CASSLGLAGTNTGELFF
TGTGCCAGCTCACTGGGCCTAGCGGGTACGAACACCGGGGAGCTGTTTTTT
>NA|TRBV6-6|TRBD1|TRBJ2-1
CASSYYTGTGYNEQFF
TGTGCCAGCAGTTACTACACCGGGACAGGCTACAATGAGCAGTTCTTC
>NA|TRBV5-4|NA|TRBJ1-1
CASSRSMNTEAFF
TGTGCCAGCAGTCGGTCAATGAACACTGAAGCTTTCTTT
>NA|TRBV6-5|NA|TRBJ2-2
CASRVTGGLTGELFF
TGTGCCAGCAGGGTGACGGGGGGCCTCACCGGGGAGCTGTTTTTT
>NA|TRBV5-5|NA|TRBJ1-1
CASSLGIERNTEAFF
TGTGCCAGCAGCTTGGGGATTGAAAGAAACACTGAAGCTTTCTTT
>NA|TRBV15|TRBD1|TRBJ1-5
CATSRAQGAVQPQHF
TGTGCCACCAGCAGGGCACAGGGGGCTGTTCAGCCCCAGCATTTT
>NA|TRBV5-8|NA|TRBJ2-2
CASSFETQGTGELFF
TGTGCCAGCAGCTTTGAAACACAGGGAACCGGGGAGCTGTTTTTT
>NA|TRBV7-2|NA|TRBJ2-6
CASSPSGANVLTF
TGTGCCAGCAGCCCGTCTGGGGCCAACGTCCTGACTTTC
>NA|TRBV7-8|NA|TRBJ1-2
CASSRLERDLYGYTF
TGTGCCAGCAGCCGCCTGGAAAGGGACCTCTATGGCTACACCTTC
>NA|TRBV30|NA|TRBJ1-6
CAWIPVGRMNSPLHF
TGTGCCTGGATACCGGTGGGCAGGATGAATTCACCCCTCCACTTT
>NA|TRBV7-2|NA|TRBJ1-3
CASSYSNGGWGGNTIYF
TGTGCCAGCAGCTATAGCAACGGGGGCTGGGGTGGAAACACCATATATTTT
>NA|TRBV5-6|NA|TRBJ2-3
CASSLEGKTQYF
TGTGCCAGCAGCTTGGAAGGGAAAACGCAGTATTTT
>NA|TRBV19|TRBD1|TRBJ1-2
CASSRGGTNYGYTF
TGTGCCAGTAGTAGAGGGGGCACGAACTATGGCTACACCTTC
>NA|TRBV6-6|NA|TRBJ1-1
CASSTREAVGNTEAFF
TGTGCCAGCAGTACGAGGGAGGCAGTTGGGAACACTGAAGCTTTCTTT
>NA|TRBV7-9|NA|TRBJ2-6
CASLLWAGLFDSGANVLTF
TGTGCCAGCCTTCTCTGGGCAGGGCTTTTCGACTCTGGGGCCAACGTCCTGACTTTC
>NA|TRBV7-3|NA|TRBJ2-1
CASRVTADVYNEQFF
TGTGCCAGCAGGGTCACAGCTGATGTTTACAATGAGCAGTTCTTC
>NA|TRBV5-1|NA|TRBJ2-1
CASSRALGVSNEQFF
TGCGCCAGCAGCCGGGCACTAGGGGTCTCAAATGAGCAGTTCTTC
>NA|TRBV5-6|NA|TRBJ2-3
CASSLARDYTDTQYF
TGTGCCAGCAGCTTGGCGCGCGACTACACAGATACGCAGTATTTT
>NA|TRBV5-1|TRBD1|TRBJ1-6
CASSLAGTGGLSPLHF
TGCGCCAGCAGCCTAGCAGGGACAGGAGGATTGTCACCCCTCCACTTT
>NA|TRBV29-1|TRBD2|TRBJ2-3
CSARKIAGGPDTQYF
TGCAGCGCGCGAAAAATAGCGGGGGGACCTGATACGCAGTATTTT
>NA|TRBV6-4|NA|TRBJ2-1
CASSDPSPHEQFF
TGTGCCAGCAGTGACCCCAGCCCCCATGAGCAGTTCTTC
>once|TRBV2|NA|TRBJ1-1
CASSIQGTILEAFF
TGTGCCAGCAGTATACAAGGTACCATTCTTGAAGCTTTCTTT
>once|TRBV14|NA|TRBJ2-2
CASSQGGNLWNTGELFF
TGTGCCAGCAGCCAAGGGGGAAACCTATGGAACACCGGGGAGCTGTTTTTT
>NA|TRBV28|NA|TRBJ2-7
CASSLSGAQNHEQYF
TGTGCCAGCAGTTTATCAGGGGCGCAAAACCACGAGCAGTACTTC
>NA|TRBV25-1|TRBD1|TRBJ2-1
CASSGDRPTYNEQFF
TGTGCCAGCAGTGGGGACAGGCCTACCTACAATGAGCAGTTCTTC
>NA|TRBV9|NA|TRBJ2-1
CASSVDESSYNEQFF
TGTGCCAGCAGCGTTGACGAGAGCTCCTACAATGAGCAGTTCTTC